The next 22 T cell receptor beta chains were all read from a single sample in a study of cytomegalovirus exposure and HLA in healthy donors. Produced via immunoSEQ multiplex PCR; TCRdb's table is partial and in-frame only. The sample consists of fewer than 400,000 clones, over 75% of them appearing once. Material: PBMCs. These receptors all stem from a man aged 30-40 years in good health and CMV-seronegative.

The V and J genes are TRBV7-2 and TRBJ1-6, with D maybe TRBD1 (5 bases). Trimming left V 0 bases short and J 6 bases short, with 9 bases between. Germline CDR1 SGHTA, CDR2 FQGNSA. This CDR3 spans 15 amino acids. In nucleotides, the CDR3 is TGTGCCAGCAGCTTAGCCGTAGGGGTTAATTCACCCCTCCACTTT. Its translation is CASSLAVGVNSPLHF.

The V and J genes are TRBV6-4 and TRBJ1-5; tentative D call: TRBD1 (6 bases). Between the trimmed V and J ends, which lost 3 bases and 7 bases, there was a span of 16 bases. Germline V CDR1 and CDR2: MRHNA, SNTAGT. The length of the CDR3 is 15 residues. This CDR3 is CASSEFEGGGQPQHF. In DNA form, the CDR3 reads TGTGCCAGCAGTGAATTCGAAGGGGGTGGGCAGCCCCAGCATTTT.

The chain joins TRBV10-1 to TRBJ2-1, with 10 bases that match TRBD1. V lost 6 bases and J lost 6; bases outside the gene matches: 8. CDR1 WNHNN and CDR2 SYGVQD come from the germline V gene (reference sequence). The CDR3 length is 15 residues. Written as DNA, the CDR3 is TGCGCCAGCAGAGCCGGGACAGGGGATCCCAATGAGCAGTTCTTC. Residues: CASRAGTGDPNEQFF.

This clone appeared a single time. This rearrangement joins TRBV11-2 to TRBJ2-2; D is unresolved. Trimming pared 2 bases from V and 2 bases from J, leaving 12 bases between. In germline, CDR1 is SGHAT, CDR2 FQNNGV. The CDR3 extends over 16 amino acids. The CDR3 here is CASSLSTAVNTGELFF. CDR3 nucleotide sequence: TGTGCCAGCAGCTTAAGTACGGCGGTTAACACCGGGGAGCTGTTTTTT.

Only one count was recorded for this clone. The chain employs TRBV30 and TRBJ1-1; perhaps TRBD1 as D (5 bases). Germline V lookup: CDR1 GTSNPN, CDR2 SVGIG (reference sequence). This CDR3 spans 17 amino acids. V was shortened by 0 bases and J by 1 base, with 18 bases between the two germline ends. The CDR3 DNA sequence: TGTGCCTGGAGTGTATTATCTTTCGGCAGGGCGAACACTGAAGCTTTCTTT. This encodes CAWSVLSFGRANTEAFF.

The CDR3 spells CASTAGQGFYEQYF. CDR3 bases: TGTGCCAGTACCGCGGGACAGGGTTTTTACGAGCAGTACTTC. V usage is TRBV19 and J usage is TRBJ2-7, with 9 bases identical to TRBD1. Germline assignment: CDR1 LNHDA and CDR2 SQIVND (reference sequence). This CDR3 has 14 amino acids. The trim removed 7 bases at V and 4 bases at J, leaving 8 bases unmatched.

This chain joins TRBV6-5 and TRBJ1-2, with a possible D match to TRBD1 (5 bases). This CDR3 region has 14 residues. Germline values: CDR1 MNHEY, CDR2 SVGAGI. V was shortened by 5 bases and J by 7 bases, with 17 bases between the two germline ends. CDR3 sequence (DNA): TGTGCCAGCAGTCAAGCTGGGGGGTGGAGTGGCTACACCTTC. Its translation is CASSQAGGWSGYTF.

As for this clone: At one end, the junction sequence differs from germline, possibly due to a read error. This chain uses TRBV6-6 with TRBJ2-1; 10 positions agree with TRBD2. This CDR3 has 12 residues. Looked up from germline, CDR1 is MNHNY and CDR2 is SVGAGI (reference sequence). CDR3 region: CASRASSGGSLF. Here the CDR3 DNA reads TGTGCCAGCAGGGCCTCTAGCGGGGGCTCCCTCTTC.

V usage is TRBV9 and J usage is TRBJ1-6; a weak D match, TRBD1 (6 bases). This CDR3 has 13 residues. V lost 4 bases and J 7 bases, leaving 9 bases between the germline ends. CDR1 SGDLS and CDR2 YYNGEE come from the germline V gene. CDR3 sequence reads: CASSSGANSPLHF. The CDR3 nucleotides read TGTGCCAGCAGCTCAGGGGCCAATTCACCCCTCCACTTT.

In this sample, this clone turned up once. This sequence joins TRBV9 and TRBJ1-3; 7 bases agree with TRBD1. CDR3 length: 16 residues. CDR1 SGDLS and CDR2 YYNGEE come from the germline V gene. Trimming removed 0 bases from V and 1 base from J; junction bases left unmatched: 4. The DNA for the CDR3 is TGTGCCAGCAGCGTAGACCAGGGGGGATCTGGAAACACCATATATTTT. It is translated as CASSVDQGGSGNTIYF.

This clone was seen a single time. The rearrangement links TRBV12-5 to TRBJ1-1, with TRBD1 matching 7 bases. Germline V gene sequence: CDR1 LGHNT, CDR2 FRNRAP. The CDR3 is 14 amino acids. V dropped 6 bases and J dropped 4; count of bases not matched to a gene: 8. CDR3 in DNA: TGTGCTAGTGGCCAAACAGGGGTTAGCACTGAAGCTTTCTTT. The encoded protein is CASGQTGVSTEAFF.

The CDR3, as DNA: TGTGCCAGCACCATACAGGGGGGCCCCTACGAGCAGTACTTC. It encodes CASTIQGGPYEQYF. The chain couples TRBV7-2 to TRBJ2-7; 8 bases fit TRBD1. The germline gives CDR1 SGHTA, CDR2 FQGNSA. V gave up 7 bases and J gave up 2 bases; unmatched junction bases: 7. This CDR3 comprises 14 residues.

The rearrangement uses TRBV5-4 and TRBJ2-5; a weak D match, TRBD1 (6 bases). Germline-derived CDR1 and CDR2 are SGHNT and YYREEE (reference sequence). Trimming left V 0 bases short and J 4 bases short, with 10 bases between. There are 14 residues in the CDR3. DNA for the CDR3: TGTGCCAGCAGCTTGGAGGGGGTACTAGAGACCCAGTACTTC. Protein: CASSLEGVLETQYF.

This chain links TRBV7-9 with TRBJ1-2; D is perhaps TRBD1 (6 bases). This CDR3 contains 14 residues. V gave up 5 bases and J gave up 4 bases, with 14 bases separating them. Germline V gene data show CDR1 as SEHNR and CDR2 as FQNEAQ (reference sequence). This CDR3 is CASSTPDRVYGYTF. CDR3 nucleotides: TGTGCCAGCAGCACCCCGGACAGAGTCTATGGCTACACCTTC.

This clone was observed at least ten times. This chain connects TRBV7-8 to TRBJ2-7; no reliable D call. V lost 4 bases and J 5 bases, leaving 12 bases between the germline ends. The germline V gene encodes CDR1 SGHVS and CDR2 FQNEAQ. The CDR3 totals 13 residues. CDR3 in DNA: TGTGCCAGCAGCTCCCCGAGACGGGACGAGCAGTACTTC. This sequence encodes CASSSPRRDEQYF.

V usage is TRBV4-1 and J usage is TRBJ2-7, with D possibly matching TRBD1 (6 bases). The germline V gene encodes CDR1 MGHRA and CDR2 YSYEKL. V lost 4 bases to trimming and J lost 5 bases, with 15 bases between them. The CDR3 loop spans 14 amino acids. CDR3 sequence: CASSPRQARDEQYF. The DNA for the CDR3 is TGCGCCAGCAGCCCCAGACAGGCCAGGGACGAGCAGTACTTC.

The genes are TRBV18 and TRBJ2-3, with D uncertain. V was cut by 0 bases and J by 4 bases, with 5 bases left in between. The CDR3 is 13 amino acids. Germline-derived CDR1 and CDR2 are KGHSH and LQKENI. CDR3 sequence (DNA): TGTGCCAGCTCACCACCGTTAGCAGATACGCAGTATTTT. Amino acid sequence: CASSPPLADTQYF. Based on the CDR3 plus reference TRBV18 and TRBJ2-3, the full variable domain is NAGVMQNPRHLVRRRGQEARLRCSPMKGHSHVYWYRQLPEEGLKFMVYLQKENIIDESGMPKERFSAEFPKEGPSILRIQQVVRGDSAAYFCASSPPLADTQYFGPGTRLTVL.

The J gene is TRBJ2-1, the V gene TRBV5-6; unclear D gene. Trimming shortened V by 1 base and J by 5 bases, and 7 bases separated the two germline ends. The length of the CDR3 is 13 residues. The germline V gene has CDR1 SGHDT and CDR2 YYEEEE. CDR3 sequence: CASSLMADNEQFF. The DNA of the CDR3 is TGTGCCAGCAGCTTGATGGCAGACAATGAGCAGTTCTTC.

The V gene is TRBV19, the J gene TRBJ1-2; tentatively, D is TRBD1 (5 bases). The CDR3 consists of 15 residues. Trimming pared 5 bases from V and 2 bases from J, leaving 15 bases between. The germline V gene has CDR1 LNHDA and CDR2 SQIVND (reference sequence). The CDR3 sequence is CASSGDRGSNYGYTF. The CDR3 bases are TGTGCCAGTAGTGGAGACAGAGGTTCCAACTATGGCTACACCTTC.

V is TRBV19 and J is TRBJ1-2; 7 bases are shared with TRBD1. V trimming: 6 bases; J trimming: 2 bases; junction bases outside the gene matches: 9. The CDR3 runs 15 residues. In germline, CDR1 is LNHDA, CDR2 SQIVND (reference sequence). The CDR3 loop is CASRKPGQKNYGYTF. In nucleotides, the CDR3 is TGTGCCAGTAGAAAACCGGGACAGAAAAACTATGGCTACACCTTC.

This clone was seen a handful of times. CDR3 in DNA: TGCAGCGTCGCTTCGGGATTCAAAGCTTTCTTT. This encodes CSVASGFKAFF. The gene calls are TRBV29-1 and TRBJ1-1, with D uncertain. The CDR3 is 11 amino acids. Germline assignment: CDR1 SQVTM and CDR2 ANQGSEA. Deletions cut 6 bases from V and 9 bases from J, with 14 bases between.

The chain recombines TRBV4-1 with TRBJ2-2; TRBD2 agrees at 12 bases. Per the germline V gene, CDR1 is MGHRA and CDR2 is YSYEKL. After removal of 2 bases from V and 6 bases from J, the junction contained 4 bases not matched to a gene. The CDR3 consists of 16 residues. The CDR3 nucleotides are TGCGCCAGCAGCCAAACTCTAGCGGGGGGGCCCGGGGAGCTGTTTTTT. Translated, it gives CASSQTLAGGPGELFF.